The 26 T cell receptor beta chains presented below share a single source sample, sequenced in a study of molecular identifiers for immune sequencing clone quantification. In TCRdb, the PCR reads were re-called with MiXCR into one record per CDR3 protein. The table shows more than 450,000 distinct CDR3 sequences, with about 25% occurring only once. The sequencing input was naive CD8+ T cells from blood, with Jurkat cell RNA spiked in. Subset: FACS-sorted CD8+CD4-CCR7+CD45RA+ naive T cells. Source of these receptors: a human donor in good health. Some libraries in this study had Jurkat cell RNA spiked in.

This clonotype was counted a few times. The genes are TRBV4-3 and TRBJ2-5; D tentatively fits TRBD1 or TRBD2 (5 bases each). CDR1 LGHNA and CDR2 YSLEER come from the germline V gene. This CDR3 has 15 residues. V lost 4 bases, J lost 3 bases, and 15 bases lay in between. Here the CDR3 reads CASSPTWGSKETQYF. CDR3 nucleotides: TGCGCCAGCAGCCCGACGTGGGGGTCCAAAGAGACCCAGTACTTC.

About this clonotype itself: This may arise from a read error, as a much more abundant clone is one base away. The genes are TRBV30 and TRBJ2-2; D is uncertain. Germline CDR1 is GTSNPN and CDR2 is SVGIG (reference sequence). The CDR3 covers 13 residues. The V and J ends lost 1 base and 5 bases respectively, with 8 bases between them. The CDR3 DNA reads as TGTGCCTGGAGTGGGTTAGGAACCGGGGAGCTGTTTTTT. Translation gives CAWSGLGTGELFF. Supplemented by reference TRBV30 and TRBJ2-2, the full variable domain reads SQTIHQWPATLVQPVGSPLSLECTVEGTSNPNLYWYRQAAGRGLQLLFYSVGIGQISSEVPQNLSASRPQDRQFILSSKKLLLSDSGFYLCAWSGLGTGELFFGEGSRLTVL.

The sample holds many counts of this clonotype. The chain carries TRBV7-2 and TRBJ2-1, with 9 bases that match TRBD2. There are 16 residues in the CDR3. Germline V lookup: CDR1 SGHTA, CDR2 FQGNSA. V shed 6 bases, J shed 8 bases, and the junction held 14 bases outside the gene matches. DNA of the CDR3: TGTGCCAGCAGTTTCCTAGCGGGAACTTCCAGGGATGAGCAGTTCTTC. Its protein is CASSFLAGTSRDEQFF.

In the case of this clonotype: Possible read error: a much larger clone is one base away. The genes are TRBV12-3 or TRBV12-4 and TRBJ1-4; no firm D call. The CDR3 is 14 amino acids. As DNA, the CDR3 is TGTGCCAGCAGTTCCACCCCTTCTAATGAAAAACTGTATTTT. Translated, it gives CASSSTPSNEKLYF.

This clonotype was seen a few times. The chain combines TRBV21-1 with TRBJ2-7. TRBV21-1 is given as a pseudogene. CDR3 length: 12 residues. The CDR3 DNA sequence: TGTGCCAGCAGCATAGGGGCCCACGAGCAGTACTTC. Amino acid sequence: CASSIGAHEQYF.

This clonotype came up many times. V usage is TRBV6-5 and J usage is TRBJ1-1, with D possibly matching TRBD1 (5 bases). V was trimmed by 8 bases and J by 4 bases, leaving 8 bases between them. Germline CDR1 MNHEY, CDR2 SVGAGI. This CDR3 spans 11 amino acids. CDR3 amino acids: CASLGGTEAFF. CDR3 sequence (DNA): TGTGCCAGCCTGGGGGGCACTGAAGCTTTCTTT.

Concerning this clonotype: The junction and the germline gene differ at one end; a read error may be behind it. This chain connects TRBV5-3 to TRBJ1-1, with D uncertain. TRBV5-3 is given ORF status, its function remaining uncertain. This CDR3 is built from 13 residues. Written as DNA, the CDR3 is TGTGCCAGAAGCTTGGGCTGGAACACTGGAGCTTTCTTT. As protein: CARSLGWNTGAFF.

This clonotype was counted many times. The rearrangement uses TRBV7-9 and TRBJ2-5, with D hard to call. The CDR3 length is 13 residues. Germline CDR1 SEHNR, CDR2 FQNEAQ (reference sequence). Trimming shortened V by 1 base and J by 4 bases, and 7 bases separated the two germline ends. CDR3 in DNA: TGTGCCAGCAGCTTAGGAGTCCGAGAGACCCAGTACTTC. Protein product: CASSLGVRETQYF.

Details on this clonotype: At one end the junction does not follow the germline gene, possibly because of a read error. CDR3 bases: TGTGCCAGCAGCGGGGAAAAGAGCGGGATTAGAGCTAGCACAGGTACGCAGTATTTT. As protein: CASSGEKSGIRASTGTQYF. The V call is TRBV28, the J call TRBJ2-3; 7 nucleotides agree with TRBD2. Germline V gives CDR1 MDHEN, CDR2 SYDVKM. This CDR3 comprises 19 residues.

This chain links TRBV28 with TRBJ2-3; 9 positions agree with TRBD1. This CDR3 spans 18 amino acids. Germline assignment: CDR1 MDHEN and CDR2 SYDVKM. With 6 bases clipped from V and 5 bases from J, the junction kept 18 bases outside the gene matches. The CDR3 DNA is TGTGCCAGCAGCCAGGACCCCGGGACAGGGAGCGCGGAAGATACGCAGTATTTT. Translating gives CASSQDPGTGSAEDTQYF.

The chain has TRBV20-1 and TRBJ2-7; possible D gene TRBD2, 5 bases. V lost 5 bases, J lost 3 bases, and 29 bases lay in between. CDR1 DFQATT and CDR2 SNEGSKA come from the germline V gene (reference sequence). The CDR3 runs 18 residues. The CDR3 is CSAVLGVRTLDWVYEQYF. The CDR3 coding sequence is TGCAGTGCTGTATTAGGTGTAAGGACTCTTGATTGGGTCTACGAGCAGTACTTC.

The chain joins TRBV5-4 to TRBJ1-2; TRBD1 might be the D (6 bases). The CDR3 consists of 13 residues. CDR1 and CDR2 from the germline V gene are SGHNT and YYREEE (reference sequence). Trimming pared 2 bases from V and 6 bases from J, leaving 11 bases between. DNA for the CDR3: TGTGCCAGCAGCTTTGAGGGGGGGCATGGCTACACCTTC. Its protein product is CASSFEGGHGYTF.

The CDR3 sequence is CASSLDLYRPGELFF. CDR3 nucleotide sequence: TGTGCCAGCAGCTTAGATCTTTACCGCCCCGGGGAGCTGTTTTTT. V gene TRBV11-2 combines with J gene TRBJ2-2; no firm D call. This CDR3 is 15 amino acids long. Trimming took off 0 bases at V and 6 bases at J, with 11 bases between the two ends. Germline assignment: CDR1 SGHAT and CDR2 FQNNGV.

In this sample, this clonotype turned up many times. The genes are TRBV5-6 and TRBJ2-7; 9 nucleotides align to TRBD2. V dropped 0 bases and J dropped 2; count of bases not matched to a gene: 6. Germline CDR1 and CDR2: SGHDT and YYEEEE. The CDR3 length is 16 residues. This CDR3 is CASSLVSLAGTYEQYF. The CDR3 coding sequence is TGTGCCAGCAGCTTGGTCTCGCTAGCGGGAACCTACGAGCAGTACTTC.

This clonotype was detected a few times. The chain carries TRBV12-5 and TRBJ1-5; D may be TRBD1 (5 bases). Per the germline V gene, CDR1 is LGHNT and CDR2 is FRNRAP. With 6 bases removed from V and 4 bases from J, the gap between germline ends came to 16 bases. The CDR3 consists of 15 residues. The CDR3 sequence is CASGPNQGDNQPQHF. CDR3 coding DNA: TGTGCTAGTGGACCAAATCAGGGAGATAATCAGCCCCAGCATTTT.

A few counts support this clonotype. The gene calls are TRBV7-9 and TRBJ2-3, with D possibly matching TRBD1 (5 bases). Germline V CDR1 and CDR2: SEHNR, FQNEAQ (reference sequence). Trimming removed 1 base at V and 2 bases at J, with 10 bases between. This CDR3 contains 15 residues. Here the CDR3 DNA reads TGTGCCAGCAGCTTAGTGCAGGGTACCACAGATACGCAGTATTTT. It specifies CASSLVQGTTDTQYF.

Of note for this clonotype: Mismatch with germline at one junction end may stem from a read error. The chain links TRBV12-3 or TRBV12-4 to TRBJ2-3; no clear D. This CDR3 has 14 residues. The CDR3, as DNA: TGTGTCAGCAGTCCGTTCAGCAGCACAGATACGCAGTATTTT. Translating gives CVSSPFSSTDTQYF.

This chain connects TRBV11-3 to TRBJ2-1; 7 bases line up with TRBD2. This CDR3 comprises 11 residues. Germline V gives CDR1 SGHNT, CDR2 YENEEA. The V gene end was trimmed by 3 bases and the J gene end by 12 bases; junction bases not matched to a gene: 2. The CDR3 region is CASSFAGVQFF. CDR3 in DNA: TGTGCCAGCAGCTTTGCGGGGGTGCAGTTCTTC.

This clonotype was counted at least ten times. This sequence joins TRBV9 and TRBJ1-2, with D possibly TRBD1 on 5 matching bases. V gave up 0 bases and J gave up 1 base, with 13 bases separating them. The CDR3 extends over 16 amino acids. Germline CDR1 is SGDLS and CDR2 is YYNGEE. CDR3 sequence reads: CASSVAPDSDNYGYTF. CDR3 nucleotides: TGTGCCAGCAGCGTAGCTCCCGACAGCGATAACTATGGCTACACCTTC. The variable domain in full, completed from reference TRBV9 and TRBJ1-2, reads DSGVTQTPKHLITATGQRVTLRCSPRSGDLSVYWYQQSLDQGLQFLIQYYNGEERAKGNILERFSAQQFPDLHSELNLSSLELGDSALYFCASSVAPDSDNYGYTFGSGTRLTVV.

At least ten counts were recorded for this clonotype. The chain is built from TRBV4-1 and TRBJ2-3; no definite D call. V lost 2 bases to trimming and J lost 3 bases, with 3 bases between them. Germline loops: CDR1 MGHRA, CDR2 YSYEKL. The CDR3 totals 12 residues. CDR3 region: CASSQTTDTQYF. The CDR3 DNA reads TGCGCCAGCAGCCAAACTACAGATACGCAGTATTTT.

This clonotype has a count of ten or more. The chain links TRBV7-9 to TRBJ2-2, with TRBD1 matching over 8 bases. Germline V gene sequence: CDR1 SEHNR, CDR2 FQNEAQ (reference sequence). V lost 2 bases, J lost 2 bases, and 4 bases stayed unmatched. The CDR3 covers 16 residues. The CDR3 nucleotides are TGTGCCAGCAGCTTACCCAGGGGGCATAACACCGGGGAGCTGTTTTTT. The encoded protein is CASSLPRGHNTGELFF.

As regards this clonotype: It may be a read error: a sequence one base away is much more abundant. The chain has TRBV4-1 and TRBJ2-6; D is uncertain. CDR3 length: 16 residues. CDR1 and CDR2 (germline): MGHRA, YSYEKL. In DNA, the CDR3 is TGCGCCAGCAGCCAAGACCACACCTCTGTGGCCAACGTCCTGACTTTC. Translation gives CASSQDHTSVANVLTF.

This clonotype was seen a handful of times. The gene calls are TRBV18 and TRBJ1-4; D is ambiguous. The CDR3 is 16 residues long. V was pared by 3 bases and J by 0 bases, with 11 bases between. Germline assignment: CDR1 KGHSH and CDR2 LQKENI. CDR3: CASSPMTQATNEKLFF. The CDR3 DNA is TGTGCCAGCTCACCCATGACCCAAGCAACTAATGAAAAACTGTTTTTT.

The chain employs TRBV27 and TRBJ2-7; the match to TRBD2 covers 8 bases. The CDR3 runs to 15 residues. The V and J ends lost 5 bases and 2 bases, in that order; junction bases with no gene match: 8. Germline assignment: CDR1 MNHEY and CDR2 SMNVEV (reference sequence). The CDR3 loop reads CASSPERERPYEQYF. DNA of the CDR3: TGTGCCAGCAGTCCAGAGCGGGAGCGTCCCTACGAGCAGTACTTC.

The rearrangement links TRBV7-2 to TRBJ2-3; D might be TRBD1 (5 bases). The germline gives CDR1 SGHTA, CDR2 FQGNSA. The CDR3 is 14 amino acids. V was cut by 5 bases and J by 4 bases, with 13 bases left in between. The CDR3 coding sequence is TGTGCCAGCAGCAAAGGACATGGTGCAGATACGCAGTATTTT. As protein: CASSKGHGADTQYF.

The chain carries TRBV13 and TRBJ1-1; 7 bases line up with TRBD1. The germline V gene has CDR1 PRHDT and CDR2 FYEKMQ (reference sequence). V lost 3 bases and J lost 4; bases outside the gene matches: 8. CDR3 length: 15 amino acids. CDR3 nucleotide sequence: TGTGCCAGCAGCTTTCAGGGGGGGTTGAGCACTGAAGCTTTCTTT. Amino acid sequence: CASSFQGGLSTEAFF.